This T cell receptor beta chain was sequenced in a study of blood T cell repertoires in COVID-19. The overall study: The analysed material was cDNA or gDNA that came from T cells, B-cell-depleted T cells, or PBMCs.

Generated by immunoSEQ multiplex PCR, the TCRdb table keeps only in-frame clones and is missing some. The sample yields roughly 220,000 clones, roughly 80% seen once. The receptor comes from a woman aged 40-49 years with acute COVID-19. The sequenced material came from PBMCs or T cells enriched from blood (not recorded which).

The CDR3 DNA follows: TGTGCCAGGGGGAGCTGCGGGGGTTTCTTT. Translation gives CARGSCGGFF. The genes are TRBV19 and TRBJ1-1; perhaps TRBD1 as D (5 bases). V shed 9 bases and J shed 13 bases, with 15 bases lying between them. CDR1 and CDR2 from the germline V gene are LNHDA and SQIVND (reference sequence). This CDR3 spans 10 amino acids.